The clone carrying this TCR beta chain was detected only once. The sample belongs to a study of shared T cell receptors in the human thymus. Germline assignment: CDR1 LNHDA and CDR2 SQIVND (reference sequence). V trimming: 7 bases; J trimming: 5 bases; junction bases outside the gene matches: 7. The length of the CDR3 is 13 residues. TCRdb's table, derived via immunoSEQ multiplex PCR, lists solely in-frame clones and lacks some. The sample lists about 380,000 clones, roughly 94% seen once, with 0.015% to 0.025% in the top ten. Specimen: thymocytes. The sequence was collected from a human donor. The J gene is TRBJ2-7, the V gene TRBV19, with 8 bases aligning to TRBD1. The CDR3 DNA follows: TGTGCCAGTACCCCCCAGGGGGCTGACGAGCAGTACTTC. Protein: CASTPQGADEQYF.